Sequencing of this TCR beta chain was carried out in a study of tumor-infiltrating lymphocytes in localized non-small cell lung cancer. Study-wide results and limits: No T-cell fraction difference was seen between IM1 and IM2 tumors. Each assay used a separate piece of the same tissue.

With respect to this clone: The antigen is not known.

Method: immunoSEQ multiplex PCR; TCRdb's copy keeps in-frame clones and lacks some. The sample holds about 8,500 clones, 70% to 85% seen once. The sequence came from a human donor with non-small cell lung cancer. Sequencing was carried out using uninvolved lung tissue not adjacent to the tumor.

CDR3 in amino acids: CASSLAPGLALEQYF. In nucleotides, the CDR3 is TGTGCCAGCAGCTTAGCCCCGGGACTAGCTCTCGAGCAGTACTTC. The rearrangement links TRBV7-2 to TRBJ2-7; 9 bases are a match to TRBD2. V shed 0 bases, J shed 6 bases, and the junction held 6 bases outside the gene matches. Germline V gene lookup returns CDR1 SGHTA and CDR2 FQGNSA. This CDR3 is 15 amino acids long.